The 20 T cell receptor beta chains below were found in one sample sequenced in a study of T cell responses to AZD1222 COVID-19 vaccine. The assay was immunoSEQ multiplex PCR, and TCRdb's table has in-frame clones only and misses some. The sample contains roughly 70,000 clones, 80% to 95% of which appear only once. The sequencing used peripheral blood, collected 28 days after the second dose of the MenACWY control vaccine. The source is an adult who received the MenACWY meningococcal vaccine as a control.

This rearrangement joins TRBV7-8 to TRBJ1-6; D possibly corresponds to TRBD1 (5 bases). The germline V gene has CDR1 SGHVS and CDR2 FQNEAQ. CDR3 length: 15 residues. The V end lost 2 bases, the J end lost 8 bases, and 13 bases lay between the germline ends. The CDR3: CASSLTGSRDSPLHF. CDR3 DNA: TGTGCCAGCAGCTTAACAGGCTCTAGAGATTCACCCCTCCACTTT.

CDR3 in amino acids: CATTDRATGNTIYF. The CDR3 DNA reads TGTGCCACCACGGACAGGGCCACTGGAAACACCATATATTTT. This rearrangement joins TRBV19 to TRBJ1-3, with 8 bases lining up with TRBD1. Germline V gene data show CDR1 as LNHDA and CDR2 as SQIVND (reference sequence). This CDR3 is 14 amino acids long. After removal of 10 bases from V and 2 bases from J, the junction contained 7 bases not matched to a gene.

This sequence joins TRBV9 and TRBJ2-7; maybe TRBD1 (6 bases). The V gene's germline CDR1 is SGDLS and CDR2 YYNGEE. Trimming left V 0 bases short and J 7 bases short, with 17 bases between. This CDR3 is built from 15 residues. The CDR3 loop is CASSVATGTLGEQYF. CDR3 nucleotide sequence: TGTGCCAGCAGCGTAGCGACAGGAACCCTTGGGGAGCAGTACTTC.

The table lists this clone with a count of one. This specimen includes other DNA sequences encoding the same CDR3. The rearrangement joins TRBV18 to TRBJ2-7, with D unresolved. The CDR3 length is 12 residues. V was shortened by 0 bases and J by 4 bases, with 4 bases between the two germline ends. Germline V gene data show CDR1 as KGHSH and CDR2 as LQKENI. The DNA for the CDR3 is TGTGCCAGCTCACCACCGGGGTACGAGCAGTACTTC. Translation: CASSPPGYEQYF. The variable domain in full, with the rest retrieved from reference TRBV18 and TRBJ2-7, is NAGVMQNPRHLVRRRGQEARLRCSPMKGHSHVYWYRQLPEEGLKFMVYLQKENIIDESGMPKERFSAEFPKEGPSILRIQQVVRGDSAAYFCASSPPGYEQYFGPGTRLTVT.

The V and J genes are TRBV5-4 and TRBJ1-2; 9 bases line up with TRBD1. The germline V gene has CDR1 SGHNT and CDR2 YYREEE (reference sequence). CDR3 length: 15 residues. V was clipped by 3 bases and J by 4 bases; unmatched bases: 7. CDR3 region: CASSSGDRGIYGYTF. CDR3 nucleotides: TGTGCCAGCAGCTCCGGCGACAGGGGGATCTATGGCTACACCTTC. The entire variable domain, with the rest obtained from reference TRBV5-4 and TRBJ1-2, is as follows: ETGVTQSPTHLIKTRGQQVTLRCSSQSGHNTVSWYQQALGQGPQFIFQYYREEENGRGNFPPRFSGLQFPNYSSELNVNALELDDSALYLCASSSGDRGIYGYTFGSGTRLTVV.

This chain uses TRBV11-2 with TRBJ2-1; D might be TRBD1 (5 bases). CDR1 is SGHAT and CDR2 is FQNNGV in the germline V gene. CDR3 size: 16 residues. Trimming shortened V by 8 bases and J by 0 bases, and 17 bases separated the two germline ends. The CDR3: CASQHRGGYSYNEQFF. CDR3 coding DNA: TGTGCCAGCCAGCATAGGGGTGGATACTCCTACAATGAGCAGTTCTTC.

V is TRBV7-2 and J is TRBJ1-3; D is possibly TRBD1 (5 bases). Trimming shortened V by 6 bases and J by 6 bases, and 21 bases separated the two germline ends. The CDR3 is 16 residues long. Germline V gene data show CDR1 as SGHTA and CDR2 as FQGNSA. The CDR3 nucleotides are TGTGCCAGCAGTGTTGACAGTCAGGTGGCTTTAAACACCATATATTTT. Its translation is CASSVDSQVALNTIYF.

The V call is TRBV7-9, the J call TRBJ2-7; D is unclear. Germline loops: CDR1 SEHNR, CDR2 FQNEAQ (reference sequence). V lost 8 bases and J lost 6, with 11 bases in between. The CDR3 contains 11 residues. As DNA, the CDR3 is TGTGCCAGCGAGATTTCTAGCGAGCAGTACTTC. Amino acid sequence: CASEISSEQYF.

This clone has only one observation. The CDR3 is CAIKFGGTNTEAFF. DNA of the CDR3: TGTGCCATCAAATTTGGCGGGACAAACACTGAAGCTTTCTTT. The J gene is TRBJ1-1, the V gene TRBV6-5; TRBD1 might be the D (6 bases). This CDR3 has 14 residues. The germline V and J ends were trimmed by 10 bases and 2 bases, with 17 bases remaining between them. The germline V gene has CDR1 MNHEY and CDR2 SVGAGI.

The CDR3 DNA reads as TGTGCCAGCAGCCAAGATCGGGCTAGATCACCCCTCCACTTT. Its protein is CASSQDRARSPLHF. V usage is TRBV3-1 (or the pseudogene TRBV3-2) and J usage is TRBJ1-6; D unresolved. This CDR3 spans 14 amino acids. V was shortened by 0 bases and J by 10 bases, with 10 bases between the two germline ends. Germline V lookup: CDR1 LGHDT, CDR2 YNNKEL (reference sequence).

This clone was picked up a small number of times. The CDR3 protein is CASSGLGTGLETQYF. As DNA, the CDR3 is TGTGCCAGCAGCGGGTTGGGGACAGGGCTGGAGACCCAGTACTTC. The chain couples TRBV9 to TRBJ2-5; 9 nucleotides align to TRBD1. Germline V gene data show CDR1 as SGDLS and CDR2 as YYNGEE. The CDR3 loop spans 15 amino acids. Trimming took 3 bases from V and 5 from J; bases not matched to a gene: 8.

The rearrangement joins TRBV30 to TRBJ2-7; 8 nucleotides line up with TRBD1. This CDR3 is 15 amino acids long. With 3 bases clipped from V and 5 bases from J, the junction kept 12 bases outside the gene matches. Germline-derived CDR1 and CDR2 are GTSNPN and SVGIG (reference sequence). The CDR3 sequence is CAWSPTDRVTHEQYF. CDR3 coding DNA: TGTGCCTGGAGCCCTACGGACAGGGTGACCCACGAGCAGTACTTC.

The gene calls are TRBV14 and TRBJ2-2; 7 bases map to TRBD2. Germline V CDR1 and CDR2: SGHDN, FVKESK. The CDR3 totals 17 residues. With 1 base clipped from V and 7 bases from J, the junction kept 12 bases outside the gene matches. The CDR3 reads CASSQAGGLWLFGELFF. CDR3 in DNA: TGTGCCAGCAGCCAAGCGGGAGGCCTTTGGTTATTCGGGGAGCTGTTTTTT.

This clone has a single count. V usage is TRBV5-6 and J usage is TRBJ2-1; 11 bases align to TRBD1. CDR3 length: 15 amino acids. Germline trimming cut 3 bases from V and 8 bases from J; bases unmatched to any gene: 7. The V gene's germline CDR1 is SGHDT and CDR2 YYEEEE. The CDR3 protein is CASSSTGQGVDEQFF. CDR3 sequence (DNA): TGTGCCAGCAGCTCCACGGGACAGGGGGTTGATGAGCAGTTCTTC.

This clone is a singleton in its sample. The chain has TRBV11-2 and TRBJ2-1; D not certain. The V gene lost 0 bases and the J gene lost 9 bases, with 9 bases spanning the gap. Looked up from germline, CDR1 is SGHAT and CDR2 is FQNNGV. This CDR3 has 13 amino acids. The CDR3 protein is CASSLDLGREQFF. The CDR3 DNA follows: TGTGCCAGCAGCTTAGACTTGGGCCGTGAGCAGTTCTTC. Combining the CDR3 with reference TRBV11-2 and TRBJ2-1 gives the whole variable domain EAGVAQSPRYKIIEKRQSVAFWCNPISGHATLYWYQQILGQGPKLLIQFQNNGVVDDSQLPKDRFSAERLKGVDSTLKIQPAKLEDSAVYLCASSLDLGREQFFGPGTRLTVL.

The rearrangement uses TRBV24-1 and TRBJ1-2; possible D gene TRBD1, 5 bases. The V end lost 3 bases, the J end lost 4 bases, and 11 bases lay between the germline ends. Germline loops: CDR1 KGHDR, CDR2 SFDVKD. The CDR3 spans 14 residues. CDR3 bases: TGTGCCACCAGTGATACTAGACAGACCTATGGCTACACCTTC. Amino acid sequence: CATSDTRQTYGYTF.

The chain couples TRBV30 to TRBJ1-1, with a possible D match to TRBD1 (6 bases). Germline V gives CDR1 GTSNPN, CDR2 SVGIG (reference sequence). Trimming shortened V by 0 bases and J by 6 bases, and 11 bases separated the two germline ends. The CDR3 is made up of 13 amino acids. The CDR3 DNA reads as TGTGCCTGGAGTGTAGGGGGAATCCCTGAAGCTTTCTTT. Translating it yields CAWSVGGIPEAFF.

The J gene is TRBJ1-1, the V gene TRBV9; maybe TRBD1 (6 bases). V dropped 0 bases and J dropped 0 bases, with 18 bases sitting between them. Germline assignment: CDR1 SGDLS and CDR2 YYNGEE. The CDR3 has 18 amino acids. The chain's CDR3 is CASSVGGEGGLMNTEAFF. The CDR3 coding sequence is TGTGCCAGCAGCGTAGGCGGGGAGGGGGGATTAATGAACACTGAAGCTTTCTTT. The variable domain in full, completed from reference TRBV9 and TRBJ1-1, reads DSGVTQTPKHLITATGQRVTLRCSPRSGDLSVYWYQQSLDQGLQFLIQYYNGEERAKGNILERFSAQQFPDLHSELNLSSLELGDSALYFCASSVGGEGGLMNTEAFFGQGTRLTVV.

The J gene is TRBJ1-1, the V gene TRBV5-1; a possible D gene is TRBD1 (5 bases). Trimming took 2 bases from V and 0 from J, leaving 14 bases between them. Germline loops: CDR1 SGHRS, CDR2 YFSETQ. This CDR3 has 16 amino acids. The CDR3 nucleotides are TGCGCCAGCAGCTTTAAAATGACAGCCATGAACACTGAAGCTTTCTTT. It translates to CASSFKMTAMNTEAFF.

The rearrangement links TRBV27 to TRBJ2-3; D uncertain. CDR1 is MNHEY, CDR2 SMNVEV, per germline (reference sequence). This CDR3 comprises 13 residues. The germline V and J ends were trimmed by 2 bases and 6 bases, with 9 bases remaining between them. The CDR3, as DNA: TGTGCCAGCAGTTTAATGGGCGCGGATACGCAGTATTTT. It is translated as CASSLMGADTQYF.